This TCR beta chain appears in the sequencing data of a study of sequential checkpoint blockade in melanoma. Across the study: Arm A got nivolumab then ipilimumab; arm B the reverse, 1:1. Around 90 pretreatment tumor DNA samples were TCRβ immunosequenced. After nivolumab or ipilimumab alone, about two dozen patients had week-13 rebiopsies.

Points from the study as a whole: Tumor T-cell fraction and clonality correlated with PD-L1 and CD8+ counts.

A few counts support this clone. Its matching antigen is unknown. TCRdb's copy holds only in-frame clones and misses some; the assay was immunoSEQ multiplex PCR. The sample has about 18,000 clones; 65% to 75% are singletons. This CDR3 is built from 14 residues. The germline CDR1 and CDR2 sequences are LGHNT and FRNRAP. Indicated treatment: randomized to nivolumab then ipilimumab (arm A) or the reverse (arm B). The V and J genes are TRBV12-5 and TRBJ2-1; possibly TRBD1 or TRBD2 for D (6 bases each). The source was tumor tissue (inferred from file names), collected from a patient given nivolumab and ipilimumab in sequence. The sequence derives from a human donor with melanoma. The CDR3 loop reads CASRTGAIYNEQFF. DNA for the CDR3: TGTGCCAGCCGTACGGGGGCCATCTACAATGAGCAGTTCTTC.